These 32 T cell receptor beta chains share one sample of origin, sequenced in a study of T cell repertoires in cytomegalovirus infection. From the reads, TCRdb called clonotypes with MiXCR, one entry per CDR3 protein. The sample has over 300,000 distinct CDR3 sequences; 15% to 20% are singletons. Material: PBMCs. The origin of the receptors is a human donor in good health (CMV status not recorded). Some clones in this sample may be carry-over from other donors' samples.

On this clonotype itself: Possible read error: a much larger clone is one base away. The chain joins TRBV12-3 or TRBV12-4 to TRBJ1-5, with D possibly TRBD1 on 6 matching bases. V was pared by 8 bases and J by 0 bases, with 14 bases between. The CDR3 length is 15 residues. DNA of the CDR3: TGTGCCAGCGGGCGGGGGGCAATTAGCAATCAGCCCCAGCATTTT. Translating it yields CASGRGAISNQPQHF.

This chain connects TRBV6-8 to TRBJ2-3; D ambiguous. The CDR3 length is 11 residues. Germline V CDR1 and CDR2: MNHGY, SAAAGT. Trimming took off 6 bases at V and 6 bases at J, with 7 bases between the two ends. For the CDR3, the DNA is TGTGCCAGCAGCCAAATGGATACGCAGTATTTT. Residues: CASSQMDTQYF.

The CDR3: CASSDPGQGNSPLHF. In nucleotides, the CDR3 is TGTGCCAGCAGTGACCCGGGACAGGGTAATTCACCCCTCCACTTT. The V call is TRBV28, the J call TRBJ1-6, with 9 bases matching TRBD1. CDR1 is MDHEN and CDR2 is SYDVKM in the germline V gene. The J segment lost 6 bases and the V segment lost 5 bases, leaving 5 bases of the junction unmatched. This CDR3 is built from 15 residues.

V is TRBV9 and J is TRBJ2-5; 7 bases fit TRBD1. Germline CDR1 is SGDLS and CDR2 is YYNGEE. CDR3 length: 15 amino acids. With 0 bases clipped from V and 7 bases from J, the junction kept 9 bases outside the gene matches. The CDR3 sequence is CASSVGSGGPGTQYF. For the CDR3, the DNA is TGTGCCAGCAGCGTAGGTTCAGGGGGACCGGGGACCCAGTACTTC.

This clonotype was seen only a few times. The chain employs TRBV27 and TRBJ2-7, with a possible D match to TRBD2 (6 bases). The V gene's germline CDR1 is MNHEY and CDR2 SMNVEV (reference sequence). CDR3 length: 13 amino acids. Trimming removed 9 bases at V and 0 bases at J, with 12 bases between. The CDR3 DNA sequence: TGTGCCAGTGGGGACTTTCTCTCCTACGAGCAGTACTTC. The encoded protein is CASGDFLSYEQYF.

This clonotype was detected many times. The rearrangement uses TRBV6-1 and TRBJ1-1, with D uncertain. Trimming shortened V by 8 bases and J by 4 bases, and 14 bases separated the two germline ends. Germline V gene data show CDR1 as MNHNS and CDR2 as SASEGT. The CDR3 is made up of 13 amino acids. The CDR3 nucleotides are TGTGCCAGCGCCAGCGGGGTGAGCACTGAAGCTTTCTTT. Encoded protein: CASASGVSTEAFF.

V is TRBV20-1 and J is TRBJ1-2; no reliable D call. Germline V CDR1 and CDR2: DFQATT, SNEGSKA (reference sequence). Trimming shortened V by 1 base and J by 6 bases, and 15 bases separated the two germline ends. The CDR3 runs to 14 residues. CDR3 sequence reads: CSARALENNHGYTF. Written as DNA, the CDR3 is TGCAGTGCTAGAGCCCTGGAGAACAACCATGGCTACACCTTC.

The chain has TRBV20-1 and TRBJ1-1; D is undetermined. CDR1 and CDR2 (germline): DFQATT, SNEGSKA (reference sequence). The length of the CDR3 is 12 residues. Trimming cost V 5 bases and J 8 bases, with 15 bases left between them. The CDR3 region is CSAPGVGSEAFF. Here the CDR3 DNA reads TGCAGTGCTCCGGGCGTCGGGTCAGAAGCTTTCTTT.

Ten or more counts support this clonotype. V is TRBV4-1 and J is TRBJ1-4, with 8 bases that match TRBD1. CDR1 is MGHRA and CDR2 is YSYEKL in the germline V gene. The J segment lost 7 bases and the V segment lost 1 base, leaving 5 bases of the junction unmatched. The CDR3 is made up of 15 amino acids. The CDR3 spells CASSQVPGGFEKLFF. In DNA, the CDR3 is TGCGCCAGCAGCCAAGTCCCAGGGGGCTTTGAAAAACTGTTTTTT.

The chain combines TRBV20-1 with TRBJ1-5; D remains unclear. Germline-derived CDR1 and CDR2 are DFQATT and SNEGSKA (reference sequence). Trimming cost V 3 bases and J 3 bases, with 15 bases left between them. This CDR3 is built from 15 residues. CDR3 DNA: TGCAGTGCTAGGTTCCACCTAGGTACCAATCAGCCCCAGCATTTT. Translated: CSARFHLGTNQPQHF.

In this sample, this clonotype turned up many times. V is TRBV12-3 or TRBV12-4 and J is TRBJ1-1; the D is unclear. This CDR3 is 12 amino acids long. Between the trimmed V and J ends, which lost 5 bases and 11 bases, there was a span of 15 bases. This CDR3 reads CASSPPKGGAFF. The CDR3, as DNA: TGTGCCAGCAGTCCCCCCAAAGGCGGGGCTTTCTTT.

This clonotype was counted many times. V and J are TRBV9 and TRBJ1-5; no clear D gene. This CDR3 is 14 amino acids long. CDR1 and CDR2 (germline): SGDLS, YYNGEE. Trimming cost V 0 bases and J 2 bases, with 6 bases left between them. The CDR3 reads CASSVGYGNQPQHF. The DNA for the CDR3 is TGTGCCAGCAGCGTAGGATATGGCAATCAGCCCCAGCATTTT.

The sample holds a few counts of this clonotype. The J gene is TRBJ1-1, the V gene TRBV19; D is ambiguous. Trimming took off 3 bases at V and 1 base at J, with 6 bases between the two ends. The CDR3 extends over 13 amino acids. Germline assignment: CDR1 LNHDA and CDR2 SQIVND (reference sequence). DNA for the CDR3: TGTGCCAGTAGTATTGACGAGAACACTGAAGCTTTCTTT. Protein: CASSIDENTEAFF.

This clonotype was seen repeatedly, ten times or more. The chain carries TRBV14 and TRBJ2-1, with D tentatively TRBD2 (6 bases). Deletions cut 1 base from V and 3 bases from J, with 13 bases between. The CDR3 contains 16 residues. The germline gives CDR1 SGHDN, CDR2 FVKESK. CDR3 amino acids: CASSQVAGRNYNEQFF. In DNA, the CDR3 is TGTGCCAGCAGCCAAGTGGCGGGGCGAAACTACAATGAGCAGTTCTTC.

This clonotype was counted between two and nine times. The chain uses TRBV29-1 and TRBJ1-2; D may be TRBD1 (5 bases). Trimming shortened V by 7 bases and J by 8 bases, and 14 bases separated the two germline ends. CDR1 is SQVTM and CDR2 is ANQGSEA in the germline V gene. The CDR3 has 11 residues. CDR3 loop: CSAFRGGGYTF. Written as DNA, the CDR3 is TGCAGCGCTTTTAGGGGAGGGGGCTACACCTTC.

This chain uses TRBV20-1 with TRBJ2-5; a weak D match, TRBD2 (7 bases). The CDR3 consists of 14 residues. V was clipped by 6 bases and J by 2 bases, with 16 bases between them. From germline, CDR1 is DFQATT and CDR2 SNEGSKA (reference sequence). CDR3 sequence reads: CSAPEGGGQETQYF. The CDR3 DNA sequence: TGCAGTGCCCCAGAGGGGGGGGGGCAAGAGACCCAGTACTTC.

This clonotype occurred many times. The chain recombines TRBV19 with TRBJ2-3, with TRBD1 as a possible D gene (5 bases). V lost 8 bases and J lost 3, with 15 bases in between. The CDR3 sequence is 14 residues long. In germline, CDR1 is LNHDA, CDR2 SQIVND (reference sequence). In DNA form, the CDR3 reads TGTGCCAGTTCACCGGGCCCAGGGACAGATACGCAGTATTTT. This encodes CASSPGPGTDTQYF.

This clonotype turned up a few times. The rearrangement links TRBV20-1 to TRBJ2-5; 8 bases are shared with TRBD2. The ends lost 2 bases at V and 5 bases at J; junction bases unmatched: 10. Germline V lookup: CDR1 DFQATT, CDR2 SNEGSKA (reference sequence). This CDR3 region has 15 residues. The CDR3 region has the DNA TGCAGTGCTAGATCGGGAGCGGGGGCCCTCGAGACCCAGTACTTC. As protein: CSARSGAGALETQYF.

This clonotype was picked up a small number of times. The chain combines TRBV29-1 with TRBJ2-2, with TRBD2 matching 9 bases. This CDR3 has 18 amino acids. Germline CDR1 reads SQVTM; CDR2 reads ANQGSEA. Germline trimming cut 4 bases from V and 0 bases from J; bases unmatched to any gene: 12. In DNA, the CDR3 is TGCAGCGTTGTTGGGTCGGGTAGCGGGGGCTCGAACACCGGGGAGCTGTTTTTT. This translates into CSVVGSGSGGSNTGELFF.

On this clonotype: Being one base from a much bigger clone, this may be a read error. The DNA of the CDR3 is TGTGCCAGCGGGTACACCGGGGAGCTGTTTTTT. It encodes CASGYTGELFF. The chain links TRBV25-1 to TRBJ2-2; D remains ambiguous. The V end was cut by 8 bases, the J end by 3 bases, with 4 bases between. CDR1 is MGHDK and CDR2 is SYGVNS in the germline V gene. The CDR3 loop spans 11 amino acids.

The CDR3 loop is CSAPRAGRDDTEAFF. The CDR3 coding sequence is TGCAGTGCTCCTCGGGCTGGCCGGGACGACACTGAAGCTTTCTTT. The genes are TRBV20-1 and TRBJ1-1, with D possibly matching TRBD1 (5 bases). The CDR3 has 15 amino acids. The germline CDR1 and CDR2 sequences are DFQATT and SNEGSKA (reference sequence). V lost 5 bases, J lost 3 bases, and 19 bases lay in between.

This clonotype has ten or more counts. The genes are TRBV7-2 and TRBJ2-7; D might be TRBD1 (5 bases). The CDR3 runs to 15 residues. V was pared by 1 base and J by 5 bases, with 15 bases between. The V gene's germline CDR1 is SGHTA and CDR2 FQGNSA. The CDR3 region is CASSLGQLYEHEQYF. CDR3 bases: TGTGCCAGCAGCTTAGGACAGCTATATGAGCACGAGCAGTACTTC.

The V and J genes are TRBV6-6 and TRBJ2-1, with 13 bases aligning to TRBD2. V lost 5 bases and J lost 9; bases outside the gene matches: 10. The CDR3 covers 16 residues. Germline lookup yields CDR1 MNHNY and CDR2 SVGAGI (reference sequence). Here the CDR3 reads CASSAITSGGASEQFF. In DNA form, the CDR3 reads TGTGCCAGCAGTGCGATTACTAGCGGGGGGGCTTCTGAGCAGTTCTTC.

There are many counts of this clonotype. The CDR3 DNA is TGTGCCAGCAGCCACCCCCTATCGGGCAGCACCTACGAGCAGTACTTC. Translating it yields CASSHPLSGSTYEQYF. This chain links TRBV11-1 with TRBJ2-7, with D unresolved. The CDR3 spans 16 residues. Germline CDR1 SGHAT, CDR2 FQDESV (reference sequence). Trimming removed 5 bases from V and 2 bases from J, with 19 bases in between.

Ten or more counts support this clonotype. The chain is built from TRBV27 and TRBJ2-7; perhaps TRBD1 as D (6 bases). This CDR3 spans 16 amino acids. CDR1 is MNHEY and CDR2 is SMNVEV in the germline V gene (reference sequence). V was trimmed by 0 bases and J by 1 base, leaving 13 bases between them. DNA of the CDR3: TGTGCCAGCAGTTTATCGTCGACAGGTTTTTCCTACGAGCAGTACTTC. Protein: CASSLSSTGFSYEQYF.

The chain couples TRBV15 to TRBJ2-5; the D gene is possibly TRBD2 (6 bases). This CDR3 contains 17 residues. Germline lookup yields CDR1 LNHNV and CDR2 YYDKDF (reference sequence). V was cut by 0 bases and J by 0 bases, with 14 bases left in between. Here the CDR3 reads CATSRDGGTGDQETQYF. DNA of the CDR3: TGTGCCACCAGCAGAGATGGCGGTACGGGGGACCAAGAGACCCAGTACTTC.

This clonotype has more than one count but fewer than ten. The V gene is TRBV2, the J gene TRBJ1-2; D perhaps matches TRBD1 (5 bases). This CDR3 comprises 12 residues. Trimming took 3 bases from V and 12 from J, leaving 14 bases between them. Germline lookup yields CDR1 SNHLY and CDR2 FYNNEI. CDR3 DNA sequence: TGTGCCAGCAGTGACCGGGACCTTGTACACACCTTC. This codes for CASSDRDLVHTF.

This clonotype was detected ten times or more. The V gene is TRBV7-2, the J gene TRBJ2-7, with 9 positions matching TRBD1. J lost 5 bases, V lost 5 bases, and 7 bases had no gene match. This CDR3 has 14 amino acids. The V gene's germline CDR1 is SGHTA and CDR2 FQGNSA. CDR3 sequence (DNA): TGTGCCAGCAGCATACAAGACAGGGGGGACGAGCAGTACTTC. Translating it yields CASSIQDRGDEQYF.

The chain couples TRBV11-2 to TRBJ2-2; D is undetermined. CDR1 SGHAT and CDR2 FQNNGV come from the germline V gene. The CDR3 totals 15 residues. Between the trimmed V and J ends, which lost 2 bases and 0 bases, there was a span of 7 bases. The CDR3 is CASSLLRANTGELFF. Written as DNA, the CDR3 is TGTGCCAGCAGCTTACTACGCGCGAACACCGGGGAGCTGTTTTTT.

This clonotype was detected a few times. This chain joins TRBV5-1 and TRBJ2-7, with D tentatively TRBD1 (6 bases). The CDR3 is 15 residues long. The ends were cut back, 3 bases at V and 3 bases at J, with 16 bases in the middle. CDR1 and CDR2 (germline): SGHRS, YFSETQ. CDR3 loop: CASSSETGIGYEQYF. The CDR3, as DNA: TGCGCCAGCAGCTCGGAAACAGGGATCGGCTACGAGCAGTACTTC.

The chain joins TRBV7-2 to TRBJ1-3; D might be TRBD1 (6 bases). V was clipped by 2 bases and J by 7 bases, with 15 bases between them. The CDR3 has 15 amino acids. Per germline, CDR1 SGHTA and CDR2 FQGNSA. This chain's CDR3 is CASSLKGGAGNTIYF. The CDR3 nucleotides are TGTGCCAGCAGCTTAAAGGGGGGGGCCGGCAACACCATATATTTT.

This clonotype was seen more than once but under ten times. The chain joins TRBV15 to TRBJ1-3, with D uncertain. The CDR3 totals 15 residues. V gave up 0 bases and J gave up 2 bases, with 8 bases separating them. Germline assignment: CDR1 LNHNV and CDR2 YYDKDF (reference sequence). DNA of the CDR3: TGTGCCACCAGCAGAGACACGGGCCCTGGAAACACCATATATTTT. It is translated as CATSRDTGPGNTIYF.